This T cell receptor (beta chain) was obtained from a study of cytomegalovirus exposure and HLA in healthy donors (dated by TCRdb to about 2017). Notes on the research overall: An earlier analysis of several hundred of the donors reported about 250 Gb of sequence data and around 120 million unique TCR beta sequences from about 179 million T cells. All discovery cohort repertoires had been generated using a single sequencing platform. The aim of the study was to test whether cataloging public T cell receptors could identify signatures of past pathogen exposure. An early release that covered several hundred HLA-typed donors contained approximately 300 gigabases of sequencing data and about 84 million unique TCR sequences. To study patterns of TCR occurrence, a later analysis re-analyzed previously published TCR beta repertoires from 600 to 750 donors and added high-resolution HLA genotyping. To predict cytomegalovirus infection status, the study brought together high-throughput TCR immunosequencing, statistical association of individual TCRs with disease status, and machine learning. The number of typed donors differed by locus: about 629-640 for A, B, C, DRB1 and DQB1; roughly 510 for DQA1; some 590 for DPA1; and around 450 for DPB1. The study used immunosequencing to profile the T cell repertoires of around 600 subjects and linked those repertoires to cytomegalovirus serostatus. Genome-wide SNP genotypes for about 55% of the roughly 670 donors were used in a later genetic analysis, which treated that subset as a discovery cohort. Along with the roughly 610-subject first cohort, a separate validation cohort of 120 different subjects was used. Among 300 to 450 genotyped donors of the cohort, an average of approximately 250,000 unique TCR beta nucleotide sequences were sequenced per donor, around 18% of them non-productive. HLA typing covered class I and class II loci at four-digit resolution. Donor age, sex, ethnicity and CMV serostatus were compiled together with the repertoire data. Among the roughly 370 genotyped donors, 75% to 90% belonged to the genetic ancestry cluster associated with self-reported Caucasian donors. In an earlier analysis of 587 of the donors, high-throughput TCR beta sequencing was used to judge whether each TCR beta V gene segment behaved as functional or pseudogenic. Rather than using new phenotypic data, the later analysis identified candidate immune exposures from TCR beta sequences and from how often those sequences occurred across donors. A few DR-DQ haplotypes were treated as single units for association and clustering because of strong linkage in the cohort. What the work shows at the level of the full study, not this receptor alone: Linkage disequilibrium might explain the correlated functional status among segregating V segments, but an unknown experimental factor could not be excluded. Broadly in line with IMGT annotations, most TCR beta V segments showed up in productive rearrangements about 87% or about 30% of the time in an earlier analysis of approximately 600 of the donors. This cohort had only TCR beta chains sequenced, and the lack of alpha or paired-chain data limited which features could be detected. Most CMV-associated TCR beta chains appeared to be HLA-restricted in a later analysis, and the HLA associations seemed to be driven largely by CMV exposure. Presence/absence analyses assumed roughly uniform sequencing depth across donors, an assumption that may not hold. Roughly 17 rarely observed V segments, including chromosome 9 orphons, were excluded from the earlier analysis of some 590 of the donors because counts were too low. A later analysis associated 16,951 TCR beta sequences with specific HLA alleles at a false discovery rate of 0.05. The classifier was reported to diagnose cytomegalovirus status with high specificity and sensitivity in both the original cohort and the validation cohort. A cluster of highly shared sequence variants was judged likely to represent a technical artifact of the sequencing pipeline. An association between a missense DCLRE1C variant and V-gene and J-gene trimming of TCR beta chains was found in a later genetic analysis and replicated in an independent cohort. A further reported finding was that TCR beta sequences accurately predicted the HLA-A and HLA-B alleles for most subjects in the first cohort. A later genetic analysis reported fewer N-insertions in productive TCRs among donors in an Asian-associated ancestry cluster than the roughly 640-donor mean. The study gave a list of 150 to 200 TCR beta chains associated with cytomegalovirus. Because the 87-base-pair reads could not distinguish some IMGT-functional V segments, including TRBV6-2 and TRBV6-3, those segments were excluded. For the cohort, immune exposure information was limited to CMV serostatus. A later analysis reported that several top co-occurrence clusters appeared linked to parvovirus B19, influenza, CMV and Epstein-Barr virus. In a later analysis, HLA-associated TCR beta chains showed more clonal expansion and lower generation probabilities than non-associated chains that were equally common. Across donors, most TCR sequences were observed very rarely, whereas some public TCRs were present in many individuals. In a later analysis, the rate of TCR association differed among HLA loci, with DRB1 alleles having the most associated TCRs and HLA-C alleles having the fewest. When HLA alleles, especially DR and DQ, strongly co-occurred, TCR associations were difficult to assign to individual alleles. The authors suggested that the approach could potentially be extended to other disease states and immunological phenotypes. In vitro tests confirmed that a few of the cytomegalovirus-associated TCR beta chains recognize cytomegalovirus antigens. Because some donors lacked HLA typing at each locus, the association tests relied only on the typed subset.

The cohort comprised 710 or so healthy bone marrow donors. At the time of sampling, every cohort member was nominally healthy, though immune exposures that went unrecorded were likely present. The donor tested CMV seropositive and was one of the 289 seropositive cohort members. A peripheral blood sample was collected from each donor, and TCR beta sequencing was performed on peripheral blood mononuclear cells. The Qiagen DNeasy Blood Extraction Kit was used to extract genomic DNA from the blood cell samples. The germline V gene (reference sequence) gives CDR1 as LNHDA and CDR2 as SQIVND. There are 13 amino acids in the CDR3, from cysteine to phenylalanine inclusive. The only DNA kept is the CDR3, 39 bases in frame from the first base. The junction carries 11 bases between V and J, which are trimmed by 2 bases and 9 bases respectively. This clone appeared a single time. What this receptor recognizes is not known. Per-nucleotide qualities are absent, and no much larger clonotype sits a single base away.

Library prep was done by the immunoSEQ multiplex PCR assay. For the multiplex PCR, a mixture combining 60 forward primers for TCR Vbeta segments and 13 reverse primers for TCR Jbeta segments was used. A multiplex PCR assay on genomic DNA amplified the CDR3 region of rearranged TCR beta genes. Amplified TCR beta libraries were sequenced as 87-base-pair reads on the Illumina HiSeq System. The paper's processing steps were these. A later analysis counted 65 million to 90 million unique TCR beta chains across the 650 to 800 repertoires, and 9.5 million to 11 million of these chains were shared by at least two donors. A nearest-neighbor algorithm error-corrected the raw reads and collapsed the reads into unique sequences, merging closely related sequences to remove PCR and sequencing errors. Alignment of CDR3 sequences to IMGT reference sequences was used to assign V, D and J gene segments. For a sequence to be retained, a match of at least six nucleotides was required to both a V gene segment and a J gene segment. Rearrangements were called productive when the CDR3 lacked stop codons and stayed in frame with V and J; all others were non-productive. CDR3 was defined by IMGT convention, running from the second conserved V-encoded cysteine to the conserved J-encoded phenylalanine. Sequences without an unambiguous match to a single V gene segment were excluded from the earlier analysis of over 500 of the donors. An earlier analysis of just under 600 of the donors called V segments functional above 56.7% productive rearrangements and segregating when the between-donor standard deviation exceeded 5%. To diagnose cytomegalovirus status from the catalog of TCR beta chain sequences, a statistical classification framework was built. A later analysis assigned V and J genes by comparing TCR nucleotide sequences with IMGT/GENE-DB human TR gene sequences. A later analysis assigned CDR3 sequences and most-parsimonious VDJ recombination scenarios with the TCRdist pipeline. In a later analysis, each TCR beta chain was defined by its CDR3 amino acid sequence together with its V-gene family, and reads lacking a unique V-gene family were excluded. A later analysis removed 592 highly shared, low-generation-probability nucleotide sequences to deal with suspected cross-contamination and a sequencing artifact. For each public chain, a later analysis derived a clonal expansion index from normalized ranks of inferred template counts within each repertoire. In a later analysis, generation probabilities were computed with a VDJ recombination model fitted to out-of-frame rearrangements, and the resulting probabilities were checked against IGoR. In a later analysis, TCR-TCR, TCR-HLA and TCR-CMV co-occurrence was scored with hypergeometric tests, and a repertoire-size bias correction was applied to TCR pairs. In a later analysis, false discovery rates were estimated by permuting HLA or CMV assignments 20 times. In a later analysis, co-occurring TCRs were grouped using DBSCAN, and TCRdist sequence similarity was added for clustering within HLA-allele-positive subsets. Repertoires with fewer than 30,000 or more than 120,000 public chains were left out of co-occurrence clustering, as were five repertoires with anomalous nucleotide sharing. What TCRdb holds here is the immuneACCESS table cut down to in-frame rearrangements. Part of the clones is not present; checked against another copy, under half of the missing clones reflect an unresolved V gene, and the others are unexplained. V and J calls and clone size are those listed in that table; D and trimming were worked out from the DNA. Recorded for this sample are 150,000 to 200,000 clones; 75% of them occurred a single time. Roughly 3% of the sample is held by the ten biggest clonotypes.

The rearranged segments are TRBV19 and TRBJ1-5; no confident D gene assignment can be made. The TCR was taken from a woman aged 45-65 years in good health and CMV-seropositive. What was sequenced was PBMCs. The nucleotide sequence reads TGTGCCAGTAGTATAAACATCCGAGGGCCCCAGCATTTT. It codes for CASSINIRGPQHF.